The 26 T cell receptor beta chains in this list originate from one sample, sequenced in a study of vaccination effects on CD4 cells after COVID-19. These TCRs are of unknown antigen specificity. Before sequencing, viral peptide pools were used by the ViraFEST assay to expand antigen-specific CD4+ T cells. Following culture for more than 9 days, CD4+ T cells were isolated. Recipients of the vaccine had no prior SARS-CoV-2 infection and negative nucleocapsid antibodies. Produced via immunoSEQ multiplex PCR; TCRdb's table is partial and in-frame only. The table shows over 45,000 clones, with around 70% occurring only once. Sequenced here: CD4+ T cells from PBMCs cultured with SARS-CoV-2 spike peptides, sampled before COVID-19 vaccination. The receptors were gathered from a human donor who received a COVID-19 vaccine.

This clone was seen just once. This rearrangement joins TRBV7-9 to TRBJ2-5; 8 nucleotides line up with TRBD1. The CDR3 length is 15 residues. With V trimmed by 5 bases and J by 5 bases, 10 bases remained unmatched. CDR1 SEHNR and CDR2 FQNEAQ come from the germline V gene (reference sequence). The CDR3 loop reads CASSGEQGAVETQYF. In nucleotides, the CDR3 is TGTGCCAGCAGCGGAGAGCAGGGGGCTGTCGAGACCCAGTACTTC.

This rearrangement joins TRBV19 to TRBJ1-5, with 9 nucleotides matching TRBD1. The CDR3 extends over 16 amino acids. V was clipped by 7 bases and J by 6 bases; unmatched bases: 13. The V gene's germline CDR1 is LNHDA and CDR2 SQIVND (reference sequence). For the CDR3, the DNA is TGTGCCAGTACTCCTAACCGGCGACAGGGGGGTCAGCCCCAGCATTTT. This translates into CASTPNRRQGGQPQHF.

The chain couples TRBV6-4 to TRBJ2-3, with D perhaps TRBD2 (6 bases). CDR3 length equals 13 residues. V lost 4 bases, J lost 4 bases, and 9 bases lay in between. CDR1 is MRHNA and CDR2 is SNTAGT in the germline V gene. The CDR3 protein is CASSVTRSDTQYF. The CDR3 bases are TGTGCCAGCAGTGTGACTAGGTCAGATACGCAGTATTTT.

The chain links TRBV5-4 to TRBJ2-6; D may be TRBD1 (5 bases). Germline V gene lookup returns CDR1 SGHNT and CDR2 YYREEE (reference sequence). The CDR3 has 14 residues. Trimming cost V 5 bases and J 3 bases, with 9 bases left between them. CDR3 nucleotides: TGTGCCAGCAGGCCACAGGTTGGGGCCAACGTCCTGACTTTC. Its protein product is CASRPQVGANVLTF.

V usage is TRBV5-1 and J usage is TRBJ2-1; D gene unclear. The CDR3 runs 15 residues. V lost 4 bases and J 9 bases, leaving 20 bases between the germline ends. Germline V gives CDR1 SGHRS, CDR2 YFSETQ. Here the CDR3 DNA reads TGCGCCAGCAGCCCTCAACCTGGCCCGAGCGTTGAGCAGTTCTTC. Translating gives CASSPQPGPSVEQFF. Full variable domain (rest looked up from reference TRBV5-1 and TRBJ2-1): KAGVTQTPRYLIKTRGQQVTLSCSPISGHRSVSWYQQTPGQGLQFLFEYFSETQRNKGNFPGRFSGRQFSNSRSEMNVSTLELGDSALYLCASSPQPGPSVEQFFGPGTRLTVL.

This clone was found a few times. CDR3 DNA sequence: TGTGCCAGCAGCGTAGGCCGGAAGACTGGAAACACCATATATTTT. This encodes CASSVGRKTGNTIYF. The genes are TRBV9 and TRBJ1-3; no reliable D call. With 0 bases removed from V and 2 bases from J, the gap between germline ends came to 9 bases. Germline CDR1 SGDLS, CDR2 YYNGEE. CDR3 size: 15 residues.

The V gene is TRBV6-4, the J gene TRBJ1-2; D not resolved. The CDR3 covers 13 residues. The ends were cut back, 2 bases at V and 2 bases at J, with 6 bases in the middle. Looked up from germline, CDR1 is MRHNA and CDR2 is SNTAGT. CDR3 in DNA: TGTGCCAGCAGTGACGGGTCGAACTATGGCTACACCTTC. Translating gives CASSDGSNYGYTF.

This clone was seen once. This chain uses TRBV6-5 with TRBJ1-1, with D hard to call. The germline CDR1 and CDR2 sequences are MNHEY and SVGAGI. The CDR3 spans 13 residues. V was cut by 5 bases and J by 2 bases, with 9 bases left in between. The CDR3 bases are TGTGCCAGCAGTCTTTTGGGAAACACTGAAGCTTTCTTT. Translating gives CASSLLGNTEAFF.

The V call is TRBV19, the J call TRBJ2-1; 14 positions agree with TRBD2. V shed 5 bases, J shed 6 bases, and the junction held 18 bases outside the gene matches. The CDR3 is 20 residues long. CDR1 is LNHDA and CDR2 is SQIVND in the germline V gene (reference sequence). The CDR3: CASSPHWTSGRPGSSNEQFF. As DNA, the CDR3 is TGTGCCAGTAGTCCACACTGGACTAGCGGGAGGCCTGGGTCGTCCAATGAGCAGTTCTTC.

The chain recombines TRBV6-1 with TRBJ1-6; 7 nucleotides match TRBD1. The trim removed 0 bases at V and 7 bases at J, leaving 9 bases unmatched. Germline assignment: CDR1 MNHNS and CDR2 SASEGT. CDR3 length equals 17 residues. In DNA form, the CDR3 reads TGTGCCAGCAGTGAAGCGACGAAGGGACAGCCCAATTCACCCCTCCACTTT. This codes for CASSEATKGQPNSPLHF.

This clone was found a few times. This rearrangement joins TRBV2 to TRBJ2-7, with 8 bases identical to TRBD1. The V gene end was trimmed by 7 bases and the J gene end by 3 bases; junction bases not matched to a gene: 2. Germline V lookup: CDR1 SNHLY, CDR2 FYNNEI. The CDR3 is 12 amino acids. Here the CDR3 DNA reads TGTGCCAGCACTACAGGGGGCTACGAGCAGTACTTC. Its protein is CASTTGGYEQYF.

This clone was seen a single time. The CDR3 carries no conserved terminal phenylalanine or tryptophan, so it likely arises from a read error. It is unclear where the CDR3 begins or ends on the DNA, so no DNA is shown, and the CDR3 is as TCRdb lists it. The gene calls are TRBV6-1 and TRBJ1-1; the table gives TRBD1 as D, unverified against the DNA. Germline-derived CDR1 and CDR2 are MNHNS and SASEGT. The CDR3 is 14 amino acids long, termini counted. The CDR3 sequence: CASSEAGTGGPNLS.

CDR3 protein: CASRRQRNTEAFF. The CDR3 nucleotides read TGTGCCAGCAGGCGACAGCGAAACACTGAAGCTTTCTTT. The rearrangement joins TRBV3-1 (or the pseudogene TRBV3-2) to TRBJ1-1; the D gene is possibly TRBD1 (5 bases). The ends were cut back, 6 bases at V and 2 bases at J, with 10 bases in the middle. CDR3 size: 13 residues. Germline loops: CDR1 LGHDT, CDR2 YNNKEL (reference sequence).

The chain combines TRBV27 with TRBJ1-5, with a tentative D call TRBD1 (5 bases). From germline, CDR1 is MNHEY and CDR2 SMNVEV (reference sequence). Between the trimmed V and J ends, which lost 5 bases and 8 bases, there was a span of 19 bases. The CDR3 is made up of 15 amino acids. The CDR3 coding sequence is TGTGCCAGCAGTCCCGCCCGTGGGGCCTGGGAGCCCCAGCATTTT. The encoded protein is CASSPARGAWEPQHF.

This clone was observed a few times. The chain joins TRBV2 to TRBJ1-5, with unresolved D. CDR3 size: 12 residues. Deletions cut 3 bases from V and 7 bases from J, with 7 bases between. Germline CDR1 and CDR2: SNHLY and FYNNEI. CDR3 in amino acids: CASSDEGQPQHF. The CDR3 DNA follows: TGTGCCAGCAGTGACGAGGGCCAGCCCCAGCATTTT. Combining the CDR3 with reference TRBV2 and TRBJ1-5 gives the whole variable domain EPEVTQTPSHQVTQMGQEVILRCVPISNHLYFYWYRQILGQKVEFLVSFYNNEISEKSEIFDDQFSVERPDGSNFTLKIRSTKLEDSAMYFCASSDEGQPQHFGDGTRLSIL.

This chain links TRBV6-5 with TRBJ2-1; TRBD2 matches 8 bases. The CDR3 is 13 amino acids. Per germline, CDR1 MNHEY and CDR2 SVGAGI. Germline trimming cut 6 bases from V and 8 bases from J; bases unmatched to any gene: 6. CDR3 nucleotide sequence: TGTGCCAGCAGACGGGGGGGAGCCTATGAGCAGTTCTTC. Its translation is CASRRGGAYEQFF.

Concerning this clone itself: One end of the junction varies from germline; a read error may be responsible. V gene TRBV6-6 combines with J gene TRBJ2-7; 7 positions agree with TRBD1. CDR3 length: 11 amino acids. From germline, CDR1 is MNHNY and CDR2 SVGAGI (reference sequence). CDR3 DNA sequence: TGTGCCAGCAGTTTACAGGGGCCCCCTAACTTC. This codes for CASSLQGPPNF.

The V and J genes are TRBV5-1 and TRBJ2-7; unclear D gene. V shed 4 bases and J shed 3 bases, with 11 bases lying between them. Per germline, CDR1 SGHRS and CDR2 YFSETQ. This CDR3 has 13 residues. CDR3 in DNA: TGCGCCAGCAGCGGAGACAACCGCTACGAGCAGTACTTC. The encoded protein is CASSGDNRYEQYF.

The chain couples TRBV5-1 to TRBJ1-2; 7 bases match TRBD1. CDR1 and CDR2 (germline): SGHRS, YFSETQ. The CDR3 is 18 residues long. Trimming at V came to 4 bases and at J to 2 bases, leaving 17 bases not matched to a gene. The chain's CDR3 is CASSLSGTELINNYGYTF. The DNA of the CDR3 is TGCGCCAGCAGCCTATCCGGGACAGAGCTCATTAACAACTATGGCTACACCTTC. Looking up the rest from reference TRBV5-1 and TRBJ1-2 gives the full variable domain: KAGVTQTPRYLIKTRGQQVTLSCSPISGHRSVSWYQQTPGQGLQFLFEYFSETQRNKGNFPGRFSGRQFSNSRSEMNVSTLELGDSALYLCASSLSGTELINNYGYTFGSGTRLTVV.

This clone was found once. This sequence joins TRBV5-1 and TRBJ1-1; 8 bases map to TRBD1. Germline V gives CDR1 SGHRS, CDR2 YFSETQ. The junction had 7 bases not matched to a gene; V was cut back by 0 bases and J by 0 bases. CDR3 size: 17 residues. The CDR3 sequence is CASSLGPGGYMNTEAFF. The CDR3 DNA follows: TGCGCCAGCAGCTTGGGGCCAGGGGGCTATATGAACACTGAAGCTTTCTTT. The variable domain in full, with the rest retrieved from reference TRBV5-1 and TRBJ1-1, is KAGVTQTPRYLIKTRGQQVTLSCSPISGHRSVSWYQQTPGQGLQFLFEYFSETQRNKGNFPGRFSGRQFSNSRSEMNVSTLELGDSALYLCASSLGPGGYMNTEAFFGQGTRLTVV.

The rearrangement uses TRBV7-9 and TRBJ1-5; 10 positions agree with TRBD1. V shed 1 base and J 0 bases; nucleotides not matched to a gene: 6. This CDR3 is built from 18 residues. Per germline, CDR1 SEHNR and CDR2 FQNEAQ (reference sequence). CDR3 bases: TGTGCCAGCAGCTTAGGGGACAGGGGCCCTTATAGCAATCAGCCCCAGCATTTT. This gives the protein CASSLGDRGPYSNQPQHF.

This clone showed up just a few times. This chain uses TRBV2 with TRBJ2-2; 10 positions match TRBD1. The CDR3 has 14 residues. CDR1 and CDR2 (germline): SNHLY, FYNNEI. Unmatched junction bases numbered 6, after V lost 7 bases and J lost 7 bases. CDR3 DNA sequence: TGTGCCAGCAAACTCGGACAGGGGGGCGGGGAGCTGTTTTTT. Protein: CASKLGQGGGELFF.

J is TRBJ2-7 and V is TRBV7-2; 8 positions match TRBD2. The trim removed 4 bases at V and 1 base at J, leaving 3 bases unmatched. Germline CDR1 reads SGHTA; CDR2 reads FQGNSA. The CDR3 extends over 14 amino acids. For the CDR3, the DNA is TGTGCCAGCAGCTCCGGGACTAGATCCTACGAGCAGTACTTC. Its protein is CASSSGTRSYEQYF.

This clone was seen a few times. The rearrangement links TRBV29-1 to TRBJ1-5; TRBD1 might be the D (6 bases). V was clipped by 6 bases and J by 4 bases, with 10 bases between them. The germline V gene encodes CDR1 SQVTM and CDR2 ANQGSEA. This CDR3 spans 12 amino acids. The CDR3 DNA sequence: TGCAGCGTGGCTACAGGGAATCAGCCCCAGCATTTT. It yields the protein CSVATGNQPQHF.

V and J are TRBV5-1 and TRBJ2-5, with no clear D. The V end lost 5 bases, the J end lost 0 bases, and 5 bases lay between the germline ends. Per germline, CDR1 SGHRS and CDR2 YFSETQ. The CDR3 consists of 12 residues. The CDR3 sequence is CASSEDQETQYF. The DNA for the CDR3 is TGCGCCAGCAGTGAGGACCAAGAGACCCAGTACTTC. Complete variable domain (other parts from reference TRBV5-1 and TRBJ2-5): KAGVTQTPRYLIKTRGQQVTLSCSPISGHRSVSWYQQTPGQGLQFLFEYFSETQRNKGNFPGRFSGRQFSNSRSEMNVSTLELGDSALYLCASSEDQETQYFGPGTRLLVL.

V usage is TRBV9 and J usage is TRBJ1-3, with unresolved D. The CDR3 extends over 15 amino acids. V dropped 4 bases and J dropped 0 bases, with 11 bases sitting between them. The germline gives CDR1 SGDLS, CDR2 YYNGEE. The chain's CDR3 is CASSSRHGSGNTIYF. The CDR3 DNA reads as TGTGCCAGCAGCTCACGACACGGCTCTGGAAACACCATATATTTT. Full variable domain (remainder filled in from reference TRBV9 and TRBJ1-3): DSGVTQTPKHLITATGQRVTLRCSPRSGDLSVYWYQQSLDQGLQFLIQYYNGEERAKGNILERFSAQQFPDLHSELNLSSLELGDSALYFCASSSRHGSGNTIYFGEGSWLTVV.